Presented here are 16 T cell receptor beta chains from one specimen sequenced in a study of long-term antiretroviral therapy in people with HIV. Run at survey level, the immunoSEQ assay was version v3.0. Repertoires were generated with immunoSEQ multiplex PCR, while TCRdb's copy carries only in-frame clones and drops some. The table has around 40,000 clones, roughly 86% seen once. The sample was unsorted PBMCs, taken 0.1 years before starting antiretroviral therapy. All receptors come from a woman between 50 and 59 years old with HIV.

The V gene is TRBV5-1, the J gene TRBJ2-5; D unresolved. Germline assignment: CDR1 SGHRS and CDR2 YFSETQ. Trimming cost V 4 bases and J 5 bases, with 12 bases left between them. This CDR3 has 13 residues. The CDR3 DNA follows: TGCGCCAGCAGCCGAGACAACTGGGAGACCCAGTACTTC. It specifies CASSRDNWETQYF.

The V gene is TRBV5-1, the J gene TRBJ1-2, with 11 bases lining up with TRBD1. CDR1 is SGHRS, CDR2 YFSETQ, per germline. The ends lost 0 bases at V and 4 bases at J; junction bases unmatched: 2. The CDR3 totals 15 residues. CDR3 sequence (DNA): TGCGCCAGCAGCTTGGGGACAGGGGGCATCTATGGCTACACCTTC. Translated, it gives CASSLGTGGIYGYTF.

The chain joins TRBV7-3 to TRBJ2-2; TRBD2 matches 8 bases. Germline V gene data show CDR1 as SGHTA and CDR2 as FQGTGA. The V segment lost 2 bases and the J segment 1 base; nucleotides outside the gene matches: 3. This CDR3 comprises 16 residues. CDR3 sequence reads: CASSLLAGRNTGELFF. The DNA of the CDR3 is TGTGCCAGCAGCTTATTAGCGGGGAGGAACACCGGGGAGCTGTTTTTT.

The CDR3 coding sequence is TGTGCCAGCAGCCGGGACCCACCCTACGAGCAGTACTTC. This sequence encodes CASSRDPPYEQYF. V usage is TRBV6-5 and J usage is TRBJ2-7; perhaps D is TRBD1 or TRBD2 (5 bases each). This CDR3 contains 13 residues. Trimming stripped 6 bases from V and 2 bases from J, with 11 bases between. CDR1 MNHEY and CDR2 SVGAGI come from the germline V gene.

The V and J genes are TRBV10-3 and TRBJ1-5, with D unresolved. CDR1 is ENHRY and CDR2 is SYGVKD in the germline V gene. The V and J ends lost 8 bases and 5 bases respectively, with 10 bases between them. CDR3 length equals 12 residues. The CDR3 coding sequence is TGTGCCATCTCGGGTCTCGATCAGCCCCAGCATTTT. Translated: CAISGLDQPQHF.

The gene calls are TRBV7-9 and TRBJ2-5; no reliable D call. The CDR3 has 13 residues. Looked up from germline, CDR1 is SEHNR and CDR2 is FQNEAQ (reference sequence). The V gene lost 0 bases and the J gene lost 2 bases, with 4 bases spanning the gap. CDR3 DNA sequence: TGTGCCAGCAGCTTAGCGGTACAAGAGACCCAGTACTTC. Amino acids: CASSLAVQETQYF.

The chain has TRBV7-9 and TRBJ1-4, with a tentative D call TRBD1 (5 bases). The germline CDR1 and CDR2 sequences are SEHNR and FQNEAQ (reference sequence). This CDR3 comprises 15 residues. V was trimmed by 5 bases and J by 4 bases, leaving 14 bases between them. The CDR3 nucleotides are TGTGCCAGCAGCCCTCCCCGGGGCTTTAATGAAAAACTGTTTTTT. Translated, it gives CASSPPRGFNEKLFF.

This sequence joins TRBV25-1 and TRBJ2-7; a possible D gene is TRBD2 (5 bases). Germline CDR1 reads MGHDK; CDR2 reads SYGVNS. This CDR3 has 15 residues. V was cut by 6 bases and J by 0 bases, with 15 bases left in between. The CDR3 loop is CASSPGWTPSYEQYF. The CDR3 DNA is TGTGCCAGCAGCCCGGGGTGGACGCCCTCCTACGAGCAGTACTTC.

The chain carries TRBV7-8 and TRBJ1-2; TRBD1 aligns across 9 bases. CDR1 and CDR2 from the germline V gene are SGHVS and FQNEAQ. J gave up 2 bases and V 5 bases, and 12 bases lay outside the gene matches. The CDR3 is made up of 17 amino acids. The DNA for the CDR3 is TGTGCCAGCAGCCAGAACCTGGGACAGGGCTTCAACTATGGCTACACCTTC. It encodes CASSQNLGQGFNYGYTF.

The chain joins TRBV18 to TRBJ2-2, with TRBD2 as a possible D gene (6 bases). This CDR3 contains 15 residues. Between the trimmed V and J ends, which lost 1 base and 1 base, there was a span of 7 bases. Germline V CDR1 and CDR2: KGHSH, LQKENI. CDR3 region: CASSPQGGNTGELFF. The DNA for the CDR3 is TGTGCCAGCTCACCACAGGGAGGGAACACCGGGGAGCTGTTTTTT. The whole variable domain, remainder taken from reference TRBV18 and TRBJ2-2, is NAGVMQNPRHLVRRRGQEARLRCSPMKGHSHVYWYRQLPEEGLKFMVYLQKENIIDESGMPKERFSAEFPKEGPSILRIQQVVRGDSAAYFCASSPQGGNTGELFFGEGSRLTVL.

The CDR3 here is CAWSLRAASEAFF. The CDR3 nucleotides are TGTGCCTGGAGTCTCAGGGCTGCGAGTGAAGCTTTCTTT. The chain is built from TRBV30 and TRBJ1-1; D is possibly TRBD1 (5 bases). The V and J ends lost 2 bases and 7 bases respectively, with 14 bases between them. Germline V gives CDR1 GTSNPN, CDR2 SVGIG (reference sequence). CDR3 length: 13 amino acids.

CDR3 loop: CASGLGQVSTDTQYF. DNA of the CDR3: TGTGCTAGTGGTTTGGGACAGGTTAGCACAGATACGCAGTATTTT. This chain links TRBV12-5 with TRBJ2-3; possible D gene TRBD1, 6 bases. Germline V gives CDR1 LGHNT, CDR2 FRNRAP. The germline V and J ends were trimmed by 1 base and 0 bases, with 8 bases remaining between them. The CDR3 is made up of 15 amino acids.

The rearrangement uses TRBV9 and TRBJ2-3; 7 nucleotides match TRBD2. V gave up 0 bases and J gave up 6 bases; unmatched junction bases: 4. Looked up from germline, CDR1 is SGDLS and CDR2 is YYNGEE. The CDR3 covers 14 residues. The CDR3 nucleotides are TGTGCCAGCAGCGTAGCGGGGGGTCAGGATACGCAGTATTTT. Protein product: CASSVAGGQDTQYF.

J is TRBJ1-1 and V is TRBV18, with 11 positions matching TRBD1. With 6 bases clipped from V and 4 bases from J, the junction kept 4 bases outside the gene matches. This CDR3 is built from 14 residues. From germline, CDR1 is KGHSH and CDR2 LQKENI. CDR3 DNA sequence: TGTGCCAGCTCTCCCGGGACAGGGGGCACTGAAGCTTTCTTT. Translated: CASSPGTGGTEAFF.

This CDR3 is CASSEGLTGGSDEQYF. DNA for the CDR3: TGTGCCAGCAGTGAAGGCCTGACAGGGGGATCAGACGAGCAGTACTTC. The chain combines TRBV6-1 with TRBJ2-7; 9 nucleotides agree with TRBD1. The CDR3 length is 16 residues. The V gene's germline CDR1 is MNHNS and CDR2 SASEGT. J lost 5 bases, V lost 1 base, and 9 bases had no gene match.

The chain links TRBV5-1 to TRBJ2-1, with D perhaps TRBD1 (6 bases). CDR3 length equals 14 residues. V lost 6 bases and J lost 0, with 10 bases in between. Germline loops: CDR1 SGHRS, CDR2 YFSETQ. The CDR3 bases are TGCGCCAGCACATTAGGGGGCTCCTACAATGAGCAGTTCTTC. Its translation: CASTLGGSYNEQFF.